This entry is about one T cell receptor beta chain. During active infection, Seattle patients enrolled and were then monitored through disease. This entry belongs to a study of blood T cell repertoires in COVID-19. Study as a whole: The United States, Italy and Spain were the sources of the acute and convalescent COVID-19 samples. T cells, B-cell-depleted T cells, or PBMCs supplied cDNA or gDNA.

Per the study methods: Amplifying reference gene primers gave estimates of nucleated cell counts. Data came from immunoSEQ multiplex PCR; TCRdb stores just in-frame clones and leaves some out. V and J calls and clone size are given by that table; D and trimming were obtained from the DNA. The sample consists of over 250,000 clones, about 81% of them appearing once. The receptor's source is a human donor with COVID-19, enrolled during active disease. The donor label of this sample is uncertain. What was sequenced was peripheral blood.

CDR3 sequence: CASSLGQGRNTEAFF. The CDR3 coding sequence is TGTGCCAGCAGCTTGGGACAGGGACGTAACACTGAAGCTTTCTTT. The rearrangement links TRBV5-5 to TRBJ1-1, with 7 bases matching TRBD1. The CDR3 spans 15 residues. Germline-derived CDR1 and CDR2 are SGHKS and YYEKEE (reference sequence). V was pared by 0 bases and J by 2 bases, with 4 bases of the junction left unmatched. Looking up the rest from reference TRBV5-5 and TRBJ1-1 gives the full variable domain: DAGVTQSPTHLIKTRGQQVTLRCSPISGHKSVSWYQQVLGQGPQFIFQYYEKEERGRGNFPDRFSARQFPNYSSELNVNALLLGDSALYLCASSLGQGRNTEAFFGQGTRLTVV.